This T cell receptor (beta chain) was retrieved from a study of identical twins. Germline V gives CDR1 ENHRY, CDR2 SYGVKD. With V trimmed by 4 bases and J by 3 bases, 8 bases remained unmatched. This CDR3 spans 15 amino acids. A universal primer site was incorporated via template switching, and the cDNA contained unique molecular identifiers. TCRdb called the 5' RACE reads again in MiXCR, with one record for every CDR3 protein. Of under 350,000 distinct CDR3 sequences listed, 8% to 9.5% were seen once; the top ten hold under 7.5%. This clonotype was picked up many times. The sample was also linked to a second study, of yellow fever vaccine responses in identical twins.

This sequence originates from a woman aged 18-29 years in good health. Sequencing used CD8+ T cells sorted from blood. The rearrangement links TRBV10-3 to TRBJ2-7; 8 nucleotides line up with TRBD2. This chain's CDR3 is CAISVGVAGNYEQYF. DNA for the CDR3: TGTGCCATCAGTGTGGGGGTAGCGGGGAACTACGAGCAGTACTTC.